Below, 31 T cell receptor beta chains from the same sample are listed, as sequenced in a study of T-cell reconstitution after alpha-beta-depleted transplantation in children. Unique molecular identifiers were incorporated during preparation of the TCRbeta library. Using its own MiXCR run on the PCR reads, TCRdb lists one record per CDR3 protein. The table includes 250,000 to 300,000 distinct CDR3 sequences, about 9.5% detected once. Specimen: PBMCs, collected before TCRalphabeta/CD19-depleted stem cell transplant. The receptors derive from a boy under two years old with acute myeloid leukemia, due to receive a stem cell transplant.

This clonotype came up many times. The rearrangement uses TRBV28 and TRBJ1-5; D is possibly TRBD1 (5 bases). CDR3 size: 15 residues. Looked up from germline, CDR1 is MDHEN and CDR2 is SYDVKM. With 1 base removed from V and 5 bases from J, the gap between germline ends came to 12 bases. CDR3 sequence reads: CASSLSGREHQPQHF. CDR3 sequence (DNA): TGTGCCAGCAGTTTATCGGGACGGGAACATCAGCCCCAGCATTTT.

This clonotype was seen at least ten times. The V call is TRBV27, the J call TRBJ2-7; D is ambiguous. This CDR3 contains 11 residues. From germline, CDR1 is MNHEY and CDR2 SMNVEV (reference sequence). V was clipped by 5 bases and J by 4 bases, with 6 bases between them. The CDR3 DNA reads as TGTGCCAGCAGTAGGATTTACGAGCAGTACTTC. It translates to CASSRIYEQYF.

This clonotype was picked up a small number of times. The chain combines TRBV5-1 with TRBJ2-7, with a possible D match to TRBD1 (6 bases). Per germline, CDR1 SGHRS and CDR2 YFSETQ. V lost 1 base to trimming and J lost 3 bases, with 8 bases between them. The CDR3 consists of 13 residues. In DNA form, the CDR3 reads TGCGCCAGCAGCTTGAACAGGGACTACGAGCAGTACTTC. The encoded protein is CASSLNRDYEQYF.

This clonotype has ten or more counts. This chain links TRBV12-3 or TRBV12-4 with TRBJ2-3; the D is unclear. V lost 5 bases and J 0 bases, leaving 6 bases between the germline ends. The CDR3 is 13 residues long. The CDR3 bases are TGTGCCAGCAGTCGAACTAGCACAGATACGCAGTATTTT. Its translation: CASSRTSTDTQYF.

This CDR3 is CASSPTRSSYNEQFF. As DNA, the CDR3 is TGTGCCAGCTCACCTACTCGAAGCTCCTACAATGAGCAGTTCTTC. The chain has TRBV18 and TRBJ2-1; no definite D call. V lost 3 bases, J lost 0 bases, and 9 bases lay in between. Germline CDR1 and CDR2: KGHSH and LQKENI. CDR3 length equals 15 residues.

In its sample, this clonotype was seen many times. In DNA form, the CDR3 reads TGCGCCAGCAGCTTGGTTATACAAGGGGAGGGCGAGCAGTACTTC. It specifies CASSLVIQGEGEQYF. The chain employs TRBV5-1 and TRBJ2-7; the match to TRBD2 covers 7 bases. Germline CDR1 SGHRS, CDR2 YFSETQ. V shed 0 bases, J shed 6 bases, and the junction held 9 bases outside the gene matches. The CDR3 has 15 amino acids.

This clonotype showed up many times. The genes are TRBV7-2 and TRBJ2-7, with D unclear. This CDR3 has 15 residues. Germline V gene data show CDR1 as SGHTA and CDR2 as FQGNSA. Trimming pared 6 bases from V and 3 bases from J, leaving 18 bases between. The CDR3 protein is CASSYIQSVLYEQYF. CDR3 nucleotide sequence: TGTGCCAGCAGTTATATACAGTCGGTCCTCTACGAGCAGTACTTC.

This clonotype came up many times. The chain carries TRBV20-1 and TRBJ2-5, with D uncertain. V was clipped by 1 base and J by 1 base, with 7 bases between them. The CDR3 runs to 13 residues. Looked up from germline, CDR1 is DFQATT and CDR2 is SNEGSKA (reference sequence). The CDR3 is CSARAPGQETQYF. The CDR3 coding sequence is TGCAGTGCTAGAGCCCCGGGCCAAGAGACCCAGTACTTC.

This clonotype was picked up many times. CDR3 region: CSARLGGSGETQYF. CDR3 DNA: TGCAGTGCTAGACTGGGGGGGTCGGGAGAGACCCAGTACTTC. V gene TRBV20-1 combines with J gene TRBJ2-5; 7 bases are shared with TRBD2. Trimming took 2 bases from V and 4 from J; bases not matched to a gene: 7. Germline V gene data show CDR1 as DFQATT and CDR2 as SNEGSKA (reference sequence). The CDR3 runs to 14 residues.

CDR3 residues: CASSSRTGAEKDTQYF. The CDR3, as DNA: TGTGCCAGCAGTTCTCGGACAGGGGCTGAGAAAGATACGCAGTATTTT. This chain joins TRBV6-2 or TRBV6-3 and TRBJ2-3; TRBD1 aligns across 9 bases. There are 16 residues in the CDR3. Germline-derived CDR1 and CDR2 are MNHEY and SVGEGT. V was clipped by 4 bases and J by 5 bases; unmatched bases: 10.

This clonotype was seen repeatedly, ten times or more. This chain links TRBV12-3 or TRBV12-4 with TRBJ1-2; 9 bases fit TRBD1. The CDR3 covers 15 residues. V shed 6 bases and J 4 bases; nucleotides not matched to a gene: 9. Written as DNA, the CDR3 is TGTGCCAGCAGGCTCGGGACAGGGAGGGTCTATGGCTACACCTTC. It encodes CASRLGTGRVYGYTF.

This clonotype has at least ten counts. This chain uses TRBV10-3 with TRBJ2-1; 11 bases fit TRBD2. The CDR3 extends over 20 amino acids. Per the germline V gene, CDR1 is ENHRY and CDR2 is SYGVKD. J was trimmed by 3 bases and V by 0 bases; bases with no gene match: 13. CDR3 sequence (DNA): TGTGCCATCAGTGAGTCTCCAAGGGGTAGCGGGGGGGCGTTCTACAATGAGCAGTTCTTC. It yields the protein CAISESPRGSGGAFYNEQFF.

The V call is TRBV4-3, the J call TRBJ1-1; D remains ambiguous. Germline CDR1 reads LGHNA; CDR2 reads YSLEER. CDR3 length: 15 residues. V was cut by 0 bases and J by 1 base, with 9 bases left in between. This CDR3 is CASSQDRTGNTEAFF. The DNA for the CDR3 is TGCGCCAGCAGCCAAGATCGGACCGGGAACACTGAAGCTTTCTTT.

This clonotype has a count of ten or more. The genes are TRBV25-1 and TRBJ2-5; D gene ambiguous. Germline values: CDR1 MGHDK, CDR2 SYGVNS. CDR3 length equals 15 residues. The CDR3 sequence: CATTMDQAKQETQYF. As DNA, the CDR3 is TGTGCTACGACGATGGACCAGGCCAAGCAAGAGACCCAGTACTTC.

This clonotype appeared many times. The J gene is TRBJ2-1, the V gene TRBV9; D not resolved. The CDR3 runs 14 residues. Trimming removed 0 bases at V and 2 bases at J, with 6 bases between. CDR1 is SGDLS and CDR2 is YYNGEE in the germline V gene. CDR3 DNA sequence: TGTGCCAGCAGCGTAGGTGGGCCCTACAATGAGCAGTTCTTC. Encoded protein: CASSVGGPYNEQFF.

Ten or more counts support this clonotype. The chain employs TRBV9 and TRBJ2-2; the D call may be TRBD1 or TRBD2 (5 bases each). Looked up from germline, CDR1 is SGDLS and CDR2 is YYNGEE. V was pared by 0 bases and J by 5 bases, with 14 bases between. The CDR3 is 16 residues long. The CDR3 DNA sequence: TGTGCCAGCAGCGTAGGTCCGGGGCGCAGGACCGGGGAGCTGTTTTTT. As protein: CASSVGPGRRTGELFF.

The sample holds many counts of this clonotype. The V and J genes are TRBV3-1 and TRBJ1-6, with TRBD1 identical over 9 bases. The trim removed 2 bases at V and 7 bases at J, leaving 3 bases unmatched. Germline V CDR1 and CDR2: LGHDT, YNNKEL (reference sequence). The CDR3 covers 15 residues. The CDR3 DNA is TGTGCCAGCAGCCAACGGACAGGGGCAAATTCACCCCTCCACTTT. Translating gives CASSQRTGANSPLHF.

This clonotype was seen repeatedly, ten times or more. The gene calls are TRBV9 and TRBJ2-3; 7 bases agree with TRBD2. The CDR3 sequence is 17 residues long. Looked up from germline, CDR1 is SGDLS and CDR2 is YYNGEE. V was pared by 3 bases and J by 6 bases, with 16 bases of the junction left unmatched. The CDR3 sequence is CASSGYSGTKGGDTQYF. The CDR3 nucleotides are TGTGCCAGCAGCGGCTACTCCGGGACTAAGGGTGGGGATACGCAGTATTTT.

The sample holds many counts of this clonotype. The chain combines TRBV7-9 with TRBJ2-7; D call uncertain. Trimming shortened V by 2 bases and J by 8 bases, and 13 bases separated the two germline ends. The CDR3 consists of 13 residues. Germline V gene lookup returns CDR1 SEHNR and CDR2 FQNEAQ (reference sequence). The CDR3 is CASSLNHLFKQYF. The CDR3 DNA is TGTGCCAGCAGCTTAAACCACCTCTTCAAGCAGTACTTC.

This clonotype was seen at least ten times. The chain recombines TRBV12-3 or TRBV12-4 with TRBJ2-1, with D perhaps TRBD1 (6 bases). The CDR3 length is 15 residues. V shed 2 bases and J shed 6 bases, with 14 bases lying between them. As DNA, the CDR3 is TGTGCCAGCAGTTTAAAGGGGGTTGGAGGCAATGAGCAGTTCTTC. It yields the protein CASSLKGVGGNEQFF.

This clonotype has only a few counts. The chain couples TRBV15 to TRBJ2-3; D gene unclear. Germline CDR1 and CDR2: LNHNV and YYDKDF (reference sequence). The CDR3 is made up of 18 amino acids. V was trimmed by 8 bases and J by 6 bases, leaving 30 bases between them. For the CDR3, the DNA is TGTGCCACCGTAAGGGCATACACTGGCCGAGTAGCTTCGGATACGCAGTATTTT. Translation gives CATVRAYTGRVASDTQYF.

The table lists this clonotype with many counts. J is TRBJ2-7 and V is TRBV27, with 8 bases matching TRBD1. The junction had 3 bases not matched to a gene; V was cut back by 0 bases and J by 5 bases. The CDR3 has 14 amino acids. The germline gives CDR1 MNHEY, CDR2 SMNVEV (reference sequence). The CDR3 coding sequence is TGTGCCAGCAGTTTATCGGTGACAGGGGACGAGCAGTACTTC. The encoded protein is CASSLSVTGDEQYF.

In its sample, this clonotype was seen many times. The chain carries TRBV7-2 and TRBJ2-4, with 7 bases identical to TRBD2. The V and J ends lost 0 bases and 8 bases, in that order; junction bases with no gene match: 1. The CDR3 covers 13 residues. Germline V gene sequence: CDR1 SGHTA, CDR2 FQGNSA. The CDR3 here is CASSLAREDIQYF. CDR3 DNA: TGTGCCAGCAGCTTAGCACGGGAGGACATTCAGTACTTC.

Many counts were recorded for this clonotype. This chain connects TRBV20-1 to TRBJ2-7; TRBD2 matches at 7 bases. V lost 0 bases and J lost 6; bases outside the gene matches: 8. This CDR3 has 14 residues. Germline CDR1 DFQATT, CDR2 SNEGSKA (reference sequence). In nucleotides, the CDR3 is TGCAGTGCTAGAGAAGGCGGACTAGAAGGCGAGCAGTACTTC. Its translation is CSAREGGLEGEQYF.

The V gene is TRBV7-2, the J gene TRBJ2-7; the match to TRBD1 covers 10 bases. The CDR3 is 16 residues long. The junction had 11 bases not matched to a gene; V was cut back by 4 bases and J by 5 bases. Germline loops: CDR1 SGHTA, CDR2 FQGNSA. Here the CDR3 reads CASSYLIGQGDHEQYF. The CDR3 DNA reads TGTGCCAGCAGCTACTTAATCGGACAGGGGGACCACGAGCAGTACTTC.

The table lists this clonotype with many counts. The chain employs TRBV27 and TRBJ2-1; D call uncertain. This CDR3 has 11 amino acids. Germline lookup yields CDR1 MNHEY and CDR2 SMNVEV (reference sequence). The V and J ends lost 10 bases and 4 bases respectively, with 8 bases between them. As DNA, the CDR3 is TGTGCCATTGGACGGTACAATGAGCAGTTCTTC. As protein: CAIGRYNEQFF.

This clonotype was counted at least ten times. One end of the junction is discordant with germline, which a read error may explain. V usage is TRBV7-3 and J usage is TRBJ2-3, with 8 positions matching TRBD2. CDR3 size: 14 residues. The germline gives CDR1 SGHTA, CDR2 FQGTGA. Written as DNA, the CDR3 is TGCGCCAGCAGCTTGACTAGCGGCACAGATACGCAGTATTTT. Amino acid sequence: CASSLTSGTDTQYF.

This clonotype has a count of ten or more. The genes are TRBV5-8 and TRBJ2-7; 7 bases align to TRBD1. The CDR3 covers 14 residues. Germline lookup yields CDR1 SGHTS and CDR2 YDEGEE. V trimming: 0 bases; J trimming: 0 bases; junction bases outside the gene matches: 0. CDR3 DNA sequence: TGTGCCAGCAGCTTGGACAGGGGCTCCTACGAGCAGTACTTC. Its protein is CASSLDRGSYEQYF.

About this clonotype itself: A much more abundant neighbour one base away suggests this may be a read error. The genes are TRBV7-6 and TRBJ2-3; 12 positions match TRBD2. Germline V gene data show CDR1 as SGHVS and CDR2 as FNYEAQ. The V and J ends lost 5 bases and 4 bases, in that order; junction bases with no gene match: 7. CDR3 size: 16 residues. This CDR3 is CASSVETSGSSDTQYF. DNA of the CDR3: TGTGCCAGCAGCGTAGAGACTAGCGGGAGCTCAGATACGCAGTATTTT.

At least ten counts were recorded for this clonotype. The genes are TRBV12-3 or TRBV12-4 and TRBJ1-5; no definite D call. V lost 3 bases to trimming and J lost 5 bases, with 11 bases between them. The CDR3 sequence is 14 residues long. DNA for the CDR3: TGTGCCAGCAGTTTTCATGGCCGCCATCAGCCCCAGCATTTT. Encoded protein: CASSFHGRHQPQHF.

As for this clonotype: A much larger clone differs by one base, so this may be a read error. The chain uses TRBV7-2 and TRBJ2-3; TRBD2 matches 7 bases. Germline values: CDR1 SGHTA, CDR2 FQGNSA. V shed 5 bases, J shed 2 bases, and the junction held 4 bases outside the gene matches. This CDR3 has 14 residues. The CDR3 DNA sequence: TGTGCCAGCAGCACGGGACTACTCACAGATACGCAGTATTTT. It encodes CASSTGLLTDTQYF.